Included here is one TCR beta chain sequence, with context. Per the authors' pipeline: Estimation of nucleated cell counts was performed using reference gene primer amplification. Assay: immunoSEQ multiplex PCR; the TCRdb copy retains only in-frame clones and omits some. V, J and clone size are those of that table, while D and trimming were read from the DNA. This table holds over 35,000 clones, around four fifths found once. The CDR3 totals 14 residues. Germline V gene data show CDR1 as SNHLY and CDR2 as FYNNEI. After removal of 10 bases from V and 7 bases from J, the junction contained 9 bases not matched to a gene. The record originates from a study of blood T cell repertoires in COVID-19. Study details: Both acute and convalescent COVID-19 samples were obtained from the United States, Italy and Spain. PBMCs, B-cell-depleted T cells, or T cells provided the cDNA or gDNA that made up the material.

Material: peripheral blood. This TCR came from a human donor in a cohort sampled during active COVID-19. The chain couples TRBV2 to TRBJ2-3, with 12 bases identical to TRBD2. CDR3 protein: CATETSGGGNTQYF. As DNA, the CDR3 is TGTGCCACCGAGACTAGCGGGGGCGGGAATACGCAGTATTTT.